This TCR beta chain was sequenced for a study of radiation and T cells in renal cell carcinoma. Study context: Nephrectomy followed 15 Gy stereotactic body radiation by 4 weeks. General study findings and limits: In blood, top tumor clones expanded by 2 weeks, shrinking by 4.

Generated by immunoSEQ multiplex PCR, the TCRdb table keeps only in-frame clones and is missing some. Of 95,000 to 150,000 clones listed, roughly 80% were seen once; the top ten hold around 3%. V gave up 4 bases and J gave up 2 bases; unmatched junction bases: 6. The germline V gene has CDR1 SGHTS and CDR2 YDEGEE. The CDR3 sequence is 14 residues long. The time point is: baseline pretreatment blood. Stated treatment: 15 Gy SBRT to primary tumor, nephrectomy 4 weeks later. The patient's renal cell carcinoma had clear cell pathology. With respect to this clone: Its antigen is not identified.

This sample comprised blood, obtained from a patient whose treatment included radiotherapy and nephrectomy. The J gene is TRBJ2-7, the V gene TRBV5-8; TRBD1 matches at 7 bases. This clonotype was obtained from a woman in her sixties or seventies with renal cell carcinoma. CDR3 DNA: TGTGCCAGCAGCCGCCGGGACAGAGCCTACGAGCAGTACTTC. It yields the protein CASSRRDRAYEQYF.